Listed here is a single T cell receptor (beta chain). The CDR3 spans 13 residues. J was trimmed by 7 bases and V by 5 bases; bases with no gene match: 4. This specimen belongs to a study of blood T cell repertoires in COVID-19. Background on the study: Material from acute and convalescent COVID-19 was sourced from the United States, Italy and Spain. PBMCs, B-cell-depleted T cells, or T cells were the source of the cDNA or gDNA that made up the material.

Per the original methods: Counts of nucleated cells, estimated from reference gene primer amplification, were obtained. TCRdb keeps only in-frame clones here, not all; method: immunoSEQ multiplex PCR. V and J calls and clone size are copied from that table; D and trimming were computed from the DNA. The sample shows about 480,000 clones, 85% to 90% of them seen only once. This TCR was recovered from a woman in her twenties or thirties with acute or convalescent COVID-19. The sequencing sample was made of peripheral blood. V and J are TRBV12-3 or TRBV12-4 and TRBJ2-2, with 7 bases aligning to TRBD2. Here the CDR3 reads CASSPRGIGELFF. The CDR3 region has the DNA TGTGCCAGCAGTCCGCGGGGGATCGGGGAGCTGTTTTTT.